Presented here are 7 T cell receptor beta chains from one specimen sequenced in a study of read filtering for tumor transcriptome and immune sequencing (dated by TCRdb to 2019 to 2021). The data were produced on an Illumina HiSeq 4000. The Immunoverse kit was used to build TCR libraries from approximately 410 ng RNA, with molecular barcoded adaptors covering alpha/delta and beta/gamma chains. TCRdb trimmed public reads at Q25 via fastp, called clones via MiXCR and kept in-frame beta chains. Identical CDR3 protein sequences are pooled into one entry, listed with their most common genes and DNA. Recorded for this sample are 100,000 to 150,000 distinct CDR3 sequences; approximately 13% of them occurred a single time. About 7.7% of the sample is in the top ten clones. The sequencing input was a population of CD138-negative cells sorted from bone marrow. This specimen's cell subset or site label, per the study, means: bone marrow mononuclear cells depleted of CD138+ plasma/myeloma cells by negative magnetic selection. The receptors come from a donor aged 40 or over with multiple myeloma.

V is TRBV29-1 and J is TRBJ2-1; 8 nucleotides match TRBD2. CDR3 size: 14 residues. V was pared by 6 bases and J by 4 bases, with 8 bases of the junction left unmatched. Germline V gene sequence: CDR1 SQVTM, CDR2 ANQGSEA. The CDR3 DNA is TGCAGCGTGCCCGGGACTAGTAAGTACAATGAGCAGTTCTTC. Translating gives CSVPGTSKYNEQFF.

This clonotype was picked up many times. J is TRBJ2-7 and V is TRBV3-1; D is undetermined. The CDR3 consists of 11 residues. The germline V and J ends were trimmed by 3 bases and 3 bases, with 3 bases remaining between them. CDR1 and CDR2 (germline): LGHDT, YNNKEL (reference sequence). The CDR3 loop reads CASSHYYEQYF. DNA of the CDR3: TGTGCCAGCAGCCATTACTACGAGCAGTACTTC.

This clonotype was seen ten or more times. The chain couples TRBV12-3 or TRBV12-4 to TRBJ2-3, with 7 bases identical to TRBD2. With V trimmed by 2 bases and J by 5 bases, 7 bases remained unmatched. This CDR3 comprises 15 residues. The CDR3 loop is CASSLLADSGDTQYF. For the CDR3, the DNA is TGTGCCAGCAGTTTACTAGCGGACTCCGGAGATACGCAGTATTTT.

This clonotype was detected many times. The gene calls are TRBV12-3 or TRBV12-4 and TRBJ1-1, with 8 bases fitting TRBD1. V was pared by 5 bases and J by 4 bases, with 6 bases of the junction left unmatched. The CDR3 contains 14 residues. The CDR3 DNA is TGTGCCAGCAGTCGACAGGGGTGGGCCACTGAAGCTTTCTTT. Its translation is CASSRQGWATEAFF.

This clonotype was observed many times. The chain employs TRBV5-1 and TRBJ2-6; no definite D call. Trimming took 6 bases from V and 4 from J, leaving 8 bases between them. There are 13 residues in the CDR3. Germline values: CDR1 SGHRS, CDR2 YFSETQ. The CDR3 reads CASTDLGANVLTF. DNA of the CDR3: TGCGCCAGCACCGACTTGGGGGCCAACGTCCTGACTTTC.

Ten or more counts support this clonotype. The chain uses TRBV20-1 and TRBJ1-1; 7 bases match TRBD1. Germline CDR1 DFQATT, CDR2 SNEGSKA (reference sequence). There are 13 residues in the CDR3. V gave up 3 bases and J gave up 1 base; unmatched junction bases: 2. The DNA of the CDR3 is TGCAGTGCTAGGACAGGGACGAACACTGAAGCTTTCTTT. This translates into CSARTGTNTEAFF.

Concerning this clonotype itself: The conserved final phenylalanine or tryptophan is absent from the CDR3, which likely points to a read error. V and J are TRBV9 and TRBJ2-5; TRBD1 aligns across 7 bases. CDR1 is SGDLS and CDR2 is YYNGEE in the germline V gene. Trimming at V came to 0 bases and at J to 4 bases, leaving 3 bases not matched to a gene. The CDR3 covers 14 residues. The CDR3 sequence: CASSVGQGGETQYL. CDR3 DNA sequence: TGTGCCAGCAGCGTAGGACAGGGCGGAGAGACCCAGTACTTA.